This TCR beta chain was sequenced for a study of identical twins. Points from the study as a whole: Compared with models, monozygotic twins showed more out-of-frame TCR alpha sharing.

On this clonotype: Antigen: not known.

TCRdb reprocessed the 5' RACE reads with MiXCR, giving one entry per CDR3 protein. The sample has about 890,000 distinct CDR3 sequences; about 12% are singletons. Trimming removed 0 bases from V and 7 bases from J, with 15 bases in between. This CDR3 comprises 15 residues. Per germline, CDR1 ENHRY and CDR2 SYGVKD. These data also formed part of another study, on yellow fever vaccine responses in identical twins.

This clonotype was sampled from a woman under 30 in good health. The sequencing input was PBMCs. The gene calls are TRBV10-3 and TRBJ2-5, with D possibly matching TRBD1 (5 bases). CDR3: CAISESLGQGVTQYF. CDR3 DNA: TGTGCCATCAGTGAGTCGTTGGGGCAGGGTGTGACCCAGTACTTC.